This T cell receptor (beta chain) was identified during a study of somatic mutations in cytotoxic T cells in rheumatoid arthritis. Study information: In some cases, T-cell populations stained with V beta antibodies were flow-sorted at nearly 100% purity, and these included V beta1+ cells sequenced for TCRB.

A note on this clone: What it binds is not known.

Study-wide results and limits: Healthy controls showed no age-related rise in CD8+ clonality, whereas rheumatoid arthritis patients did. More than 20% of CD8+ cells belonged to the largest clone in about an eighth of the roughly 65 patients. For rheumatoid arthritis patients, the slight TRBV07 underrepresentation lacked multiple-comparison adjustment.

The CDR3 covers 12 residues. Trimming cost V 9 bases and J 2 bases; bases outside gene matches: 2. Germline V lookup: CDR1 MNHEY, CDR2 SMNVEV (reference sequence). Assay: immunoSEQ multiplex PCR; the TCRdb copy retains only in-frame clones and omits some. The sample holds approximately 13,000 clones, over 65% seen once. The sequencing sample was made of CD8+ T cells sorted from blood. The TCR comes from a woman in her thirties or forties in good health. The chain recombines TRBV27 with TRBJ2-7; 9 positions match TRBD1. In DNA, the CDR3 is TGTGCCAGTGGACAGGGGACCTACGAGCAGTACTTC. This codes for CASGQGTYEQYF.